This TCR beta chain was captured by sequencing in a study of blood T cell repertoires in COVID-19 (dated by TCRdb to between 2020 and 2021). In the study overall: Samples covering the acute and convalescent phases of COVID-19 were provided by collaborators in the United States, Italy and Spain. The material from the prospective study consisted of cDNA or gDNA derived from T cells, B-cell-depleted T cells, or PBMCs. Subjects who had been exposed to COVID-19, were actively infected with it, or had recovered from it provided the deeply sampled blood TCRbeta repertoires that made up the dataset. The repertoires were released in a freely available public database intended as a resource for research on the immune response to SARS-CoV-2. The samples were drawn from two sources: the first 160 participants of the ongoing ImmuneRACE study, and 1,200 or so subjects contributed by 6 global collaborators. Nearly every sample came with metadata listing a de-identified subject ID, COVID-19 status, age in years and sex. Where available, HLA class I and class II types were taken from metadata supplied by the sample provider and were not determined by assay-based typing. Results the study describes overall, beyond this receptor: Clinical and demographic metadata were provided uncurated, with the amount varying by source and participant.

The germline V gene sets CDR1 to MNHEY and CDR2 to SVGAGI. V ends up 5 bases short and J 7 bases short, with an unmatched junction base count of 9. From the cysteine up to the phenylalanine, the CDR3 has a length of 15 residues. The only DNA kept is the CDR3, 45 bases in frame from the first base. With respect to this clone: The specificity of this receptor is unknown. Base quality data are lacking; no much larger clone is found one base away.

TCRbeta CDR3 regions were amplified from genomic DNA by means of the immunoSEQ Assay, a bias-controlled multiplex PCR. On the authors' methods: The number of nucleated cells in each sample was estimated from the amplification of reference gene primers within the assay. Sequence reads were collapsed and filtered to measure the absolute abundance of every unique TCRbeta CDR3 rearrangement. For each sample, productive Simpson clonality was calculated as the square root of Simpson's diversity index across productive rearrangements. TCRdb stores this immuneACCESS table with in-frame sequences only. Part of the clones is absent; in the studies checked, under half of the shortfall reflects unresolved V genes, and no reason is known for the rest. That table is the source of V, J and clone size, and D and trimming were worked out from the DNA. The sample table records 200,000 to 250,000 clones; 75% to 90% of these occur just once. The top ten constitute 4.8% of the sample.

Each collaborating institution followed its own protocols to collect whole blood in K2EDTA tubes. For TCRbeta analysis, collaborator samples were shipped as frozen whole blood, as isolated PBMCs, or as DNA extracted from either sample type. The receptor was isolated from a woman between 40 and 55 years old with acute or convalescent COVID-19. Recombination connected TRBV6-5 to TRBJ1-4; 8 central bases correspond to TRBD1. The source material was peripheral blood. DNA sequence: TGTGCCAGCAGTACTACGGGACAGGCTCGTGAAAAACTGTTTTTT. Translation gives CASSTTGQAREKLFF.